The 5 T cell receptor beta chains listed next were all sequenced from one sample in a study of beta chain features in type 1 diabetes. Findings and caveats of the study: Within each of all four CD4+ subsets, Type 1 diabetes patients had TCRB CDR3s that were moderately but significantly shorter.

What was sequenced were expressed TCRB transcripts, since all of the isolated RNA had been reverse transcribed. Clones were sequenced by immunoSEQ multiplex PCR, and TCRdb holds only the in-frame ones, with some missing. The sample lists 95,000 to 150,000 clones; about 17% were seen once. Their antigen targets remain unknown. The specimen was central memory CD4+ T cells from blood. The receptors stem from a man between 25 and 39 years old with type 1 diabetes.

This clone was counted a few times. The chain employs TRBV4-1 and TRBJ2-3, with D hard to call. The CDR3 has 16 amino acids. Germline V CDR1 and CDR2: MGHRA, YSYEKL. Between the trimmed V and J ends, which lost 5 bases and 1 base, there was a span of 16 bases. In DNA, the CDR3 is TGCGCCAGCAGCTCACCCGCTGGTGGGGGCACAGATACGCAGTATTTT. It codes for CASSSPAGGGTDTQYF.

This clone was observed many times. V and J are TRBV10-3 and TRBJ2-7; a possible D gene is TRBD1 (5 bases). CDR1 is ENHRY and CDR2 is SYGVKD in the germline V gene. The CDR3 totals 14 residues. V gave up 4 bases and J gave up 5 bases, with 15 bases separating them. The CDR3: CAISAGQGVNEQYF. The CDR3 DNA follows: TGTGCCATCAGTGCCGGGCAGGGTGTCAACGAGCAGTACTTC.

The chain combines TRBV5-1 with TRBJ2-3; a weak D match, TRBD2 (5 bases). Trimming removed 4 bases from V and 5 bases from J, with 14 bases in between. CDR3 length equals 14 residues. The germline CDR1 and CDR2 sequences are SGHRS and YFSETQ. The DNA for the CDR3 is TGCGCCAGCAGCCCCTCTGAGGGCGTAGATACGCAGTATTTT. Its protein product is CASSPSEGVDTQYF. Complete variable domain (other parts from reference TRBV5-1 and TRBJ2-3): KAGVTQTPRYLIKTRGQQVTLSCSPISGHRSVSWYQQTPGQGLQFLFEYFSETQRNKGNFPGRFSGRQFSNSRSEMNVSTLELGDSALYLCASSPSEGVDTQYFGPGTRLTVL.

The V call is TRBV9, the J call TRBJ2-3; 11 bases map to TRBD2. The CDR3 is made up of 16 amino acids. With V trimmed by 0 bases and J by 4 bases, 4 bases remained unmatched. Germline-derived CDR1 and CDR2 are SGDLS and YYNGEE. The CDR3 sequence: CASSVELAGGSDTQYF. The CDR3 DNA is TGTGCCAGCAGCGTAGAGCTAGCGGGGGGCTCAGATACGCAGTATTTT.

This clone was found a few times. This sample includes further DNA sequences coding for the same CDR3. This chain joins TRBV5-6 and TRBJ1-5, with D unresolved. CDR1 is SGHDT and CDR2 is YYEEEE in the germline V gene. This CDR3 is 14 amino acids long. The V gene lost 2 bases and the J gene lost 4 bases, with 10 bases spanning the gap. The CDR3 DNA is TGTGCCAGCAGCTTCGGAGCAGGAAATCAGCCCCAGCATTTT. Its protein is CASSFGAGNQPQHF.